The source of this T cell receptor beta chain is a study of cytomegalovirus exposure and HLA in healthy donors. Use of 60 Vbeta and 13 Jbeta primers characterized the PCR. Clones were read by immunoSEQ multiplex PCR, and TCRdb kept only the in-frame ones, dropping some. This sample has some 95,000 clones, with 77% found just once. The CDR3 has 16 residues. Trimming stripped 5 bases from V and 2 bases from J, with 16 bases between. Germline CDR1 reads LNHNV; CDR2 reads YYDKDF (reference sequence). V is TRBV15 and J is TRBJ1-5; D gene uncertain. The sequenced sample consisted of PBMCs. The clonotype was recovered from a middle-aged woman in good health and CMV-seronegative. As DNA, the CDR3 is TGTGCCACCAGCGCCGGCGGGTTAATTGGCAATCAGCCCCAGCATTTT. Its translation: CATSAGGLIGNQPQHF.